Each of the 14 T cell receptor beta chains below was sequenced from the same sample in a study of blood T cell repertoires in COVID-19. Libraries were prepared by immunoSEQ multiplex PCR; TCRdb keeps only in-frame clonotypes and omits some of them. The sample comprises 190,000 or so clones, roughly 94% of which are singletons, and roughly 0.76% rests with the top ten. Sequenced input: peripheral blood. The receptors come from a man aged 25 to 40 with COVID-19, enrolled during active disease.

The V gene is TRBV10-1, the J gene TRBJ2-2; a possible D gene is TRBD2 (6 bases). Looked up from germline, CDR1 is WNHNN and CDR2 is SYGVQD (reference sequence). Trimming left V 2 bases short and J 7 bases short, with 14 bases between. The CDR3 is 15 amino acids. CDR3 residues: CASSEPEGGVGELFF. The CDR3, as DNA: TGCGCCAGCAGTGAGCCGGAGGGAGGCGTCGGGGAGCTGTTTTTT.

The V call is TRBV4-1, the J call TRBJ1-5, with TRBD1 matching over 8 bases. Per germline, CDR1 MGHRA and CDR2 YSYEKL. The CDR3 totals 17 residues. V was pared by 0 bases and J by 3 bases, with 7 bases of the junction left unmatched. CDR3 DNA sequence: TGCGCCAGCAGCCAAGATGACAGGGGCCGTATCAATCAGCCCCAGCATTTT. Amino acid sequence: CASSQDDRGRINQPQHF.

J is TRBJ1-3 and V is TRBV25-1; 7 nucleotides align to TRBD1. The V and J ends lost 6 bases and 4 bases, in that order; junction bases with no gene match: 6. Germline V gene lookup returns CDR1 MGHDK and CDR2 SYGVNS. The CDR3 runs 14 residues. The CDR3: CASSEGQFGNTIYF. Here the CDR3 DNA reads TGTGCCAGCAGCGAGGGACAGTTCGGAAACACCATATATTTT. Together with reference TRBV25-1 and TRBJ1-3, the CDR3 gives the full variable domain: EADIYQTPRYLVIGTGKKITLECSQTMGHDKMYWYQQDPGMELHLIHYSYGVNSTEKGDLSSESTVSRIRTEHFPLTLESARPSHTSQYLCASSEGQFGNTIYFGEGSWLTVV.

CDR3 region: CASSFTGESGYTF. CDR3 sequence (DNA): TGTGCCAGCAGTTTTACCGGGGAAAGTGGCTACACCTTC. The chain couples TRBV28 to TRBJ1-2, with unresolved D. The CDR3 has 13 residues. Germline loops: CDR1 MDHEN, CDR2 SYDVKM. V lost 3 bases and J lost 7, with 12 bases in between.

The chain is built from TRBV19 and TRBJ2-5; TRBD2 aligns across 9 bases. CDR3 length equals 15 residues. The germline V gene has CDR1 LNHDA and CDR2 SQIVND (reference sequence). With 1 base clipped from V and 5 bases from J, the junction kept 5 bases outside the gene matches. The chain's CDR3 is CASSIALAGWETQYF. The CDR3 nucleotides read TGTGCCAGTAGTATAGCGCTAGCGGGGTGGGAGACCCAGTACTTC.

The chain employs TRBV29-1 and TRBJ2-3; a possible D gene is TRBD1 (7 bases). Germline CDR1 reads SQVTM; CDR2 reads ANQGSEA. The V end lost 3 bases, the J end lost 4 bases, and 14 bases lay between the germline ends. CDR3 length equals 14 residues. CDR3 in amino acids: CSVDSQGGPDTQYF. For the CDR3, the DNA is TGCAGCGTTGATAGCCAGGGGGGCCCAGATACGCAGTATTTT.

The rearrangement links TRBV12-5 to TRBJ2-3, with a weak D call TRBD2 (5 bases). The CDR3 sequence is 14 residues long. From germline, CDR1 is LGHNT and CDR2 FRNRAP. Here the CDR3 DNA reads TGTGCCGCCTCCGGGCTCCCAAGCGGAGATACGCAGTATTTT. Protein product: CAASGLPSGDTQYF.

On this clone: The junction departs from the called germline gene at one end, perhaps through a read error. The gene calls are TRBV5-6 and TRBJ1-1; a weak D match, TRBD1 (5 bases). The CDR3 loop spans 13 amino acids. CDR1 and CDR2 from the germline V gene are SGHDT and YYEEEE. In nucleotides, the CDR3 is TGTGCCAGCAGGTTGGGGGGAGGTATTGAAGCTTTCTTT. Translated: CASRLGGGIEAFF.

This clone was counted once. V and J are TRBV11-1 and TRBJ2-3; TRBD2 might be the D (5 bases). Germline V gene data show CDR1 as SGHAT and CDR2 as FQDESV (reference sequence). Trimming took off 5 bases at V and 6 bases at J, with 15 bases between the two ends. This CDR3 region has 14 residues. CDR3 loop: CASSPRAQLDTQYF. The DNA for the CDR3 is TGTGCCAGCAGCCCGCGGGCCCAACTGGATACGCAGTATTTT.

The J gene is TRBJ1-3, the V gene TRBV6-5; D remains ambiguous. Germline values: CDR1 MNHEY, CDR2 SVGAGI. The CDR3 has 13 residues. V gave up 5 bases and J gave up 0 bases, with 5 bases separating them. In DNA form, the CDR3 reads TGTGCCAGCAGTCGAGGCTCTGGAAACACCATATATTTT. This gives the protein CASSRGSGNTIYF.

This sequence joins TRBV7-9 and TRBJ1-4; D is uncertain. Germline assignment: CDR1 SEHNR and CDR2 FQNEAQ (reference sequence). The CDR3 consists of 15 residues. V was trimmed by 1 base and J by 3 bases, leaving 9 bases between them. In DNA, the CDR3 is TGTGCCAGCAGCTTAGGGCGGCGTCCTAATGAAAAACTGTTTTTT. Translating gives CASSLGRRPNEKLFF.

The chain uses TRBV5-1 and TRBJ2-5, with 12 bases fitting TRBD1. CDR1 SGHRS and CDR2 YFSETQ come from the germline V gene. The CDR3 has 15 residues. J lost 7 bases, V lost 4 bases, and 8 bases had no gene match. The CDR3 is CASSPGTGGAGTQYF. The CDR3 region has the DNA TGCGCCAGCAGCCCGGGGACAGGGGGCGCGGGGACCCAGTACTTC. Looking up the rest from reference TRBV5-1 and TRBJ2-5 gives the full variable domain: KAGVTQTPRYLIKTRGQQVTLSCSPISGHRSVSWYQQTPGQGLQFLFEYFSETQRNKGNFPGRFSGRQFSNSRSEMNVSTLELGDSALYLCASSPGTGGAGTQYFGPGTRLLVL.

This clone has only one observation. The chain recombines TRBV30 with TRBJ1-2; TRBD1 matches 9 bases. The length of the CDR3 is 13 residues. The V segment lost 7 bases and the J segment 3 bases; nucleotides outside the gene matches: 6. Germline CDR1 is GTSNPN and CDR2 is SVGIG (reference sequence). The CDR3 DNA reads as TGTGCCTTACCGACAGGGGGGGACTATGGCTACACCTTC. It encodes CALPTGGDYGYTF.

The chain employs TRBV15 and TRBJ1-3; D is uncertain. In germline, CDR1 is LNHNV, CDR2 YYDKDF (reference sequence). The V end lost 0 bases, the J end lost 2 bases, and 8 bases lay between the germline ends. The CDR3 length is 15 residues. This chain's CDR3 is CATSRDREAGNTIYF. In nucleotides, the CDR3 is TGTGCCACCAGCAGAGATCGAGAGGCTGGAAACACCATATATTTT.